This T cell receptor (beta chain) was documented in a study of T cell repertoires in ileal Crohn's disease. Study overall: Biopsies of inflamed ileum from the surgical specimen form M0 samples.

TCRdb's table, derived via immunoSEQ multiplex PCR, lists solely in-frame clones and lacks some. The table shows 9,000 to 13,000 clones, with about nine tenths occurring only once. Whole-study findings and limits: Compared with non-smokers, active smokers at surgery showed more clonal expansions. Every patient over 26.8% clonality showed endoscopic recurrence.

Details on this clone: Its antigen is undetermined.

Time point in this sample: inflamed ileum from the surgical specimen. Sequenced sample: ileal tissue. This receptor was identified in an adult with Crohn's disease.

The CDR3 sequence: CASSPKGQVRQPQHF. The DNA for the CDR3 is TGTGCCAGCAGCCCTAAAGGACAGGTCAGGCAGCCCCAGCATTTT. The genes are TRBV7-8 and TRBJ1-5; 7 bases match TRBD1. Trimming cost V 5 bases and J 7 bases; bases outside gene matches: 11. The CDR3 length is 15 residues. The germline V gene has CDR1 SGHVS and CDR2 FQNEAQ.